In this sample, the clone carrying this T cell receptor beta chain turned up a few times. The data belong to a study of identical twins. The CDR3 has 14 residues. In germline, CDR1 is MNHEY, CDR2 SMNVEV (reference sequence). Trimming removed 5 bases from V and 5 bases from J, with 15 bases in between. TCRdb itself ran the 5' RACE reads through MiXCR, one entry per CDR3 protein. The sample lists some 730,000 distinct CDR3 sequences, 15% to 20% occurring once. The data were also submitted as part of a second study, on T cells expressing NK-cell markers.

The sequenced sample was PBMCs. This clonotype was sampled from a woman between 18 and 29 years old in good health. The chain recombines TRBV27 with TRBJ1-2; the D gene is possibly TRBD1 (6 bases). The CDR3 DNA reads as TGTGCCAGCAGTCCCCGGGGGGGGCGATATGGCTACACCTTC. Its protein is CASSPRGGRYGYTF.